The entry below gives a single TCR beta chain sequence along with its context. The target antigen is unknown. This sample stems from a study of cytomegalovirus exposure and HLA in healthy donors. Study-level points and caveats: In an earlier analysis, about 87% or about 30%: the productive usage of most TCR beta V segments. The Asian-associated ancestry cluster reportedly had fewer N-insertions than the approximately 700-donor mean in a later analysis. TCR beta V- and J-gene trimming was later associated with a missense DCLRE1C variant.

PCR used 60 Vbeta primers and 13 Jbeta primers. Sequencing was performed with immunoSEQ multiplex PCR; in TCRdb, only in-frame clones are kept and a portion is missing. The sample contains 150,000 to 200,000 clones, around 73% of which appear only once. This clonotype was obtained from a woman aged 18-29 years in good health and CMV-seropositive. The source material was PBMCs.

The CDR3 sequence: CAWSDGLAADTQYF. Written as DNA, the CDR3 is TGTGCCTGGAGCGATGGACTAGCTGCAGATACGCAGTATTTT. The J gene is TRBJ2-3, the V gene TRBV30; 8 bases are a match to TRBD2. V gave up 3 bases and J gave up 4 bases; unmatched junction bases: 6. This CDR3 spans 14 amino acids. Germline V lookup: CDR1 GTSNPN, CDR2 SVGIG (reference sequence). The whole variable domain, filled in from reference TRBV30 and TRBJ2-3, reads SQTIHQWPATLVQPVGSPLSLECTVEGTSNPNLYWYRQAAGRGLQLLFYSVGIGQISSEVPQNLSASRPQDRQFILSSKKLLLSDSGFYLCAWSDGLAADTQYFGPGTRLTVL.